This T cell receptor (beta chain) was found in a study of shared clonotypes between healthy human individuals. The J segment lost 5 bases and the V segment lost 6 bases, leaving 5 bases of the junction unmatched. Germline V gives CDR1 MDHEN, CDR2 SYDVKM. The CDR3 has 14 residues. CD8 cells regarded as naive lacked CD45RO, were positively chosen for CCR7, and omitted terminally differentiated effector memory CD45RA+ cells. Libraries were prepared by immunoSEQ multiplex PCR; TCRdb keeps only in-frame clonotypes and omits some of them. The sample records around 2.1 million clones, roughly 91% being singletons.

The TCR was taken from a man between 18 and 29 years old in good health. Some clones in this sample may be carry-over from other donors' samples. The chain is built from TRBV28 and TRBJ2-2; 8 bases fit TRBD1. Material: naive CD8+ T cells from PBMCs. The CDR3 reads CASSLTGETGELFF. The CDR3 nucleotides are TGTGCCAGCAGCCTGACAGGGGAAACCGGGGAGCTGTTTTTT. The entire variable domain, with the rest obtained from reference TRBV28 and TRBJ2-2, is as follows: DVKVTQSSRYLVKRTGEKVFLECVQDMDHENMFWYRQDPGLGLRLIYFSYDVKMKEKGDIPEGYSVSREKKERFSLILESASTNQTSMYLCASSLTGETGELFFGEGSRLTVL.